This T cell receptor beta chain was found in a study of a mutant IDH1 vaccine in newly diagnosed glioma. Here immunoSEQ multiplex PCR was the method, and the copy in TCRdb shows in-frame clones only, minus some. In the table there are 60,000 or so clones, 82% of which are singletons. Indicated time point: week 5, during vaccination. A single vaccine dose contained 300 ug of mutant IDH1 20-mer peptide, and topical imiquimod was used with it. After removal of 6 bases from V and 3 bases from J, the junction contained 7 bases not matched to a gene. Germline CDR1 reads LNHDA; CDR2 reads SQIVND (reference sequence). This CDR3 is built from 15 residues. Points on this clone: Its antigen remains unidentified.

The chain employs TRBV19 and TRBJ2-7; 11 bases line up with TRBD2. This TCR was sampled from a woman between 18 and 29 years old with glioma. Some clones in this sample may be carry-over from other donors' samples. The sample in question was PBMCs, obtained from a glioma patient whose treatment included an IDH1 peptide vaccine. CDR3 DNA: TGTGCCAGTAGCGAAAATAGCGGGAGGGTCTACGAGCAGTACTTC. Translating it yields CASSENSGRVYEQYF.